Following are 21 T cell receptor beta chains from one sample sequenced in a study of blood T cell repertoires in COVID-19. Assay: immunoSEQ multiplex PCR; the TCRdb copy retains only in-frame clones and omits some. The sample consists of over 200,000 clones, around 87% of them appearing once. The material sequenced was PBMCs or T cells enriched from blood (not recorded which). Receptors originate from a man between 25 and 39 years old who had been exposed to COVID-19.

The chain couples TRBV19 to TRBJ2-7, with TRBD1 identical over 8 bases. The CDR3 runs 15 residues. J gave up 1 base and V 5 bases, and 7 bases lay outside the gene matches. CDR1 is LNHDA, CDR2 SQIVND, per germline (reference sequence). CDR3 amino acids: CASSLGQGLSYEQYF. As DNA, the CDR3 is TGTGCCAGTAGTTTAGGACAGGGCCTTTCCTACGAGCAGTACTTC. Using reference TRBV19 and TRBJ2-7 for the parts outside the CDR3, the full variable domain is DGGITQSPKYLFRKEGQNVTLSCEQNLNHDAMYWYRQDPGQGLRLIYYSQIVNDFQKGDIAEGYSVSREKKESFPLTVTSAQKNPTAFYLCASSLGQGLSYEQYFGPGTRLTVT.

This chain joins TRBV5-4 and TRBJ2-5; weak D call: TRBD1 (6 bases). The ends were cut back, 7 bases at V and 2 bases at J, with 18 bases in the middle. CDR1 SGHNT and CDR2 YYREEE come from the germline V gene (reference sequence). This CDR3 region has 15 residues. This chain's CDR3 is CASYPGRGIQETQYF. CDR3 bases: TGTGCCAGCTACCCGGGAAGGGGGATACAAGAGACCCAGTACTTC.

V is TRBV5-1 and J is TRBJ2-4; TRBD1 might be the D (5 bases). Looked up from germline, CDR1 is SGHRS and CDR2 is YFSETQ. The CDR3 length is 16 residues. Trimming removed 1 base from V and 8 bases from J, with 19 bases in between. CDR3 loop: CASSLLSGFKGDIQYF. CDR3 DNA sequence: TGCGCCAGCAGCTTGCTATCAGGGTTTAAAGGGGACATTCAGTACTTC.

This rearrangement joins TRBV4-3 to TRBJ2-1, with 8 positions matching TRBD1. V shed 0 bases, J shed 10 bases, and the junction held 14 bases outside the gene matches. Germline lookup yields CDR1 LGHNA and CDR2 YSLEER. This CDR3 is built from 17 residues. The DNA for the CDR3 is TGCGCCAGCAGCCAAGATCAGAGACAGGGGACAATGGGCGAGCAGTTCTTC. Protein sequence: CASSQDQRQGTMGEQFF.

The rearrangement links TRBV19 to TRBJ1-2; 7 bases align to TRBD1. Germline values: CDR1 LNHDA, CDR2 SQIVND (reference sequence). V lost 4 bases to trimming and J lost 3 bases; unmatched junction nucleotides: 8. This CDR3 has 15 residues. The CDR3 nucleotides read TGTGCCAGTAGTACCACCGGGACAGCAGACTATGGCTACACCTTC. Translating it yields CASSTTGTADYGYTF.

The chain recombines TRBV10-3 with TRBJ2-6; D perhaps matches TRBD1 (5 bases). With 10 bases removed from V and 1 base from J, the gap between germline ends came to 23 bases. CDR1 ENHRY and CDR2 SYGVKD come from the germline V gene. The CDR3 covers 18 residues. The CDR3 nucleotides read TGTGCCACGAACAGGTCCCCTAGTGGATCTTCTGGGGCCAACGTCCTGACTTTC. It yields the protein CATNRSPSGSSGANVLTF.

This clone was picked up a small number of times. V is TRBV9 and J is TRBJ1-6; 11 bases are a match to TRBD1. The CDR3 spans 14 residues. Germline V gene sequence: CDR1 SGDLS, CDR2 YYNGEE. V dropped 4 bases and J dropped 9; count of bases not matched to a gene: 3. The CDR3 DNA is TGTGCCAGCAGCTCCGGGACAGGGGGTTCACCCCTCCACTTT. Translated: CASSSGTGGSPLHF.

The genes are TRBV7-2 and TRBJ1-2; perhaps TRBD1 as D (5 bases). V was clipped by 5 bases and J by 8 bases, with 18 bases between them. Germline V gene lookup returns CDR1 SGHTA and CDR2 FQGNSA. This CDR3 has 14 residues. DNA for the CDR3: TGTGCCAGCAGCCAAGCTCAGGGTTTGTTGGGCTACACCTTC. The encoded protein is CASSQAQGLLGYTF.

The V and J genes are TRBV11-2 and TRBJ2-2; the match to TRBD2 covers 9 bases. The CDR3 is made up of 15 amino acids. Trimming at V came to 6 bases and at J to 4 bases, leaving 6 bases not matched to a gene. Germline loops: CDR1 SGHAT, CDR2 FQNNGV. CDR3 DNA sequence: TGTGCCAGCAGGCGGGGGGGGCCTAGCACCGGGGAGCTGTTTTTT. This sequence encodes CASRRGGPSTGELFF.

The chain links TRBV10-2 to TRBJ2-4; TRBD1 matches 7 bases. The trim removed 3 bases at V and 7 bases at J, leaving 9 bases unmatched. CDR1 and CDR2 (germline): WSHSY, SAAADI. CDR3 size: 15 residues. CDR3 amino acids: CASSDVTGVMNIQYF. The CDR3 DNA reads TGCGCCAGCAGTGACGTCACAGGGGTAATGAACATTCAGTACTTC.

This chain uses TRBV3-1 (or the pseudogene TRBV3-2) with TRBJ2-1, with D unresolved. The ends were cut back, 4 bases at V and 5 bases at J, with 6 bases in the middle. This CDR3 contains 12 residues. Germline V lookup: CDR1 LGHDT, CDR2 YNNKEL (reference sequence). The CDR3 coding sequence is TGTGCCAGCAGCCCATCGGACAATGAGCAGTTCTTC. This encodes CASSPSDNEQFF.

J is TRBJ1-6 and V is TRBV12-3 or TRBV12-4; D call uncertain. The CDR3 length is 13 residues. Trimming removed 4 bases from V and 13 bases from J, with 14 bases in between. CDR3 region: CASSSGEVLPLHF. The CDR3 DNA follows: TGTGCCAGCAGTTCCGGCGAGGTCTTGCCCCTCCACTTT.

DNA of the CDR3: TGTGCCAGCAGTGAAAATCTCCCAGATACGCAGTATTTT. It yields the protein CASSENLPDTQYF. The chain couples TRBV2 to TRBJ2-3; no clear D gene. V was cut by 2 bases and J by 4 bases, with 7 bases left in between. CDR1 and CDR2 (germline): SNHLY, FYNNEI. The CDR3 length is 13 residues.

CDR3 sequence reads: CSAERDTEAFF. CDR3 nucleotides: TGCAGTGCCGAGCGGGACACTGAAGCTTTCTTT. The chain combines TRBV20-1 with TRBJ1-1; D is undetermined. The germline V gene encodes CDR1 DFQATT and CDR2 SNEGSKA (reference sequence). The CDR3 runs to 11 residues. Between the trimmed V and J ends, which lost 6 bases and 3 bases, there was a span of 8 bases.

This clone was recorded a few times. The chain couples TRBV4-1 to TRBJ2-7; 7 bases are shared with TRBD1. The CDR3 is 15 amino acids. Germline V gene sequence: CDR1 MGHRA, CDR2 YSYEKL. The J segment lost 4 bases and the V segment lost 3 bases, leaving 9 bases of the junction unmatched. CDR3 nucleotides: TGCGCCAGCAGCCATGCCGAGGGGGCCGGTTACGAGCAGTACTTC. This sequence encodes CASSHAEGAGYEQYF.

The CDR3 nucleotides are TGTGCCAGCAGCTCGACGGGGGGCTTTGACGAGCAGTACTTC. Protein sequence: CASSSTGGFDEQYF. The chain combines TRBV3-1 (or the pseudogene TRBV3-2) with TRBJ2-7; tentative D call: TRBD2 (7 bases). V lost 5 bases and J 5 bases, leaving 16 bases between the germline ends. The CDR3 contains 14 residues. Germline V gives CDR1 LGHDT, CDR2 YNNKEL (reference sequence).

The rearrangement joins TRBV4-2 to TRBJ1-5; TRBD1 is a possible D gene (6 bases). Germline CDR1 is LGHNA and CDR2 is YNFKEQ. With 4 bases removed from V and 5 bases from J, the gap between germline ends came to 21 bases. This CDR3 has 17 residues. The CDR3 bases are TGTGCCAGCAGCCCCGGGTGGGTGGGGGACACCGATCAGCCCCAGCATTTT. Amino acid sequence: CASSPGWVGDTDQPQHF.

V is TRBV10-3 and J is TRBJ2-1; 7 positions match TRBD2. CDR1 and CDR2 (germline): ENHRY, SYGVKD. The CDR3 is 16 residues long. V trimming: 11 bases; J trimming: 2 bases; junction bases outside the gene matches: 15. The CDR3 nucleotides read TGTGCCTCCCGCTCGGCCCGGGGGGACGCCTACAATGAGCAGTTCTTC. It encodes CASRSARGDAYNEQFF.

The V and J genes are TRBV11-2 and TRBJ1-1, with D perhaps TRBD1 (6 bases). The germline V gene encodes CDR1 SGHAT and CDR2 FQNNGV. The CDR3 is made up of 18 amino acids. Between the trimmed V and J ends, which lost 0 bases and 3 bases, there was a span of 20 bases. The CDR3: CASSLDLLSGARYTEAFF. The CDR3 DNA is TGTGCCAGCAGCTTAGATCTTTTGTCAGGGGCGAGGTACACTGAAGCTTTCTTT.

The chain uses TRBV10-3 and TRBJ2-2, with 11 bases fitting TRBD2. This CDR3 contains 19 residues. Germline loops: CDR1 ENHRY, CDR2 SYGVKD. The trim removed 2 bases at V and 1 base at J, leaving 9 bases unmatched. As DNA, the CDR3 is TGTGCCATCAGTGAGGGGTTAGCGGGGGGGCGCGAGAACACCGGGGAGCTGTTTTTT. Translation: CAISEGLAGGRENTGELFF.

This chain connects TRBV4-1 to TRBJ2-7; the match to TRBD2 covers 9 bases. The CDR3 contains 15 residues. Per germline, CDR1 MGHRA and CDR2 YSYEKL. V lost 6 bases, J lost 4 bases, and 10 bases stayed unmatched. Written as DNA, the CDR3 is TGCGCCAGCAGACATAGCGGGGGCGGTGGGTACGAGCAGTACTTC. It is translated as CASRHSGGGGYEQYF.